A selection of T cell receptor beta chains follows, all from one sample in a study of T cells in Graves' hyperthyroidism and ophthalmopathy. TCRdb re-derived calls from the multiplex PCR reads in MiXCR, one entry per CDR3 protein. The sample includes 450,000 to 650,000 distinct CDR3 sequences, less than 25% of them seen just once. The sample was blood. These receptors all come from a man between 18 and 35 years old with Graves' hyperthyroidism. The CDR3 runs from the conserved cysteine through the conserved F or W. A D gene is named only where the DNA matches it firmly. Where a row states a size, it is once, few, many or the class of an expanded clone; other rows omit it.

clone size | J gene | D gene | V gene | CDR3 protein | CDR3 DNA
. | TRBJ2-7 | . | TRBV20-1 | CNARGVLEGLVSYEQYF | TGCAATGCTAGAGGGGTGTTGGAGGGACTGGTATCCTACGAGCAGTACTTC
many | TRBJ1-2 | . | TRBV28 | CASSLGQYGYTF | TGTGCCAGCAGTTTAGGACAGTATGGCTACACCTTC
many | TRBJ1-1 | TRBD1 | TRBV6-2/TRBV6-3 | CASSEDRMNTEAFF | TGTGCCAGCAGTGAGGACAGGATGAACACTGAAGCTTTCTTT
many | TRBJ2-2 | TRBD2 | TRBV6-5 | CASSSAGGRTGELFF | TGTGCCAGCAGTTCGGCGGGGGGGCGCACCGGGGAGCTGTTTTTT
. | TRBJ2-4 | . | TRBV30 | CAWSVGTGGRIQYF | TGTGCCTGGAGTGTGGGAACGGGCGGGCGCATTCAGTACTTC
many | TRBJ1-2 | TRBD1 | TRBV30 | CAWSGQGATYGYTF | TGTGCCTGGAGCGGACAGGGGGCGACCTATGGCTACACCTTC
. | TRBJ1-6 | TRBD1 | TRBV24-1 | CATSDLPWGQGNHGGYNSPLHF | TGTGCCACCAGTGATTTGCCTTGGGGACAGGGGAATCACGGTGGCTATAATTCACCCCTCCACTTT
many | TRBJ2-6 | . | TRBV30 | CAWTVSGANVLTF | TGTGCCTGGACCGTCTCTGGGGCCAACGTCCTGACTTTC
many | TRBJ1-2 | TRBD1 | TRBV28 | CASKTGDGGYTF | TGTGCCAGCAAGACAGGGGATGGTGGCTACACCTTC
many | TRBJ1-1 | . | TRBV6-5 | CASSYSATLGTEAFF | TGTGCCAGCAGTTACTCCGCAACCCTGGGCACTGAAGCTTTCTTT
many | TRBJ1-2 | . | TRBV15 | CATSRDTPNYGYTF | TGTGCCACCAGCAGAGATACCCCTAACTATGGCTACACCTTC
many | TRBJ1-2 | . | TRBV25-1 | CASSESPGRGYTF | TGTGCCAGCAGTGAATCCCCAGGGAGGGGCTACACCTTC
once | TRBJ2-7 | . | TRBV7-2 | CASSPSQGSYEQYF | TGTGCCAGCAGCCCCTCACAGGGATCCTACGAGCAGTACTTC
many | TRBJ1-5 | TRBD1 | TRBV6-2/TRBV6-3 | CASEDRENQPQHF | TGTGCCAGCGAGGACAGGGAGAATCAGCCCCAGCATTTT
. | TRBJ2-7 | TRBD1 | TRBV28 | CASSILGQGGYEQYF | TGTGCCAGCAGTATTCTCGGACAGGGTGGGTACGAGCAGTACTTC
few | TRBJ1-6 | TRBD1 | TRBV7-8 | CASSLTGTGRDSPLHF | TGTGCCAGCAGCTTAACCGGGACAGGGCGTGATTCACCCCTCCACTTT
many | TRBJ2-7 | TRBD2 | TRBV15 | CATSREREGSYEQYF | TGTGCCACCAGCAGAGAGCGGGAGGGCTCCTACGAGCAGTACTTC
many | TRBJ1-1 | . | TRBV10-3 | CAIAQGLPSNTEAFF | TGTGCCATCGCCCAAGGGCTTCCGTCGAACACTGAAGCTTTCTTT
. | TRBJ2-2 | . | TRBV12-3/TRBV12-4 | CASSFFGRGGELFF | TGTGCCAGCAGTTTTTTTGGCAGGGGTGGGGAGCTGTTTTTT
many | TRBJ2-7 | . | TRBV15 | CATSRAQLSYEQYF | TGTGCCACCAGCAGAGCTCAACTTTCTTACGAGCAGTACTTC
many | TRBJ2-5 | . | TRBV7-8 | CASSALLAQYF | TGTGCCAGCAGCGCCCTCTTAGCCCAGTACTTC
few | TRBJ1-5 | TRBD1 | TRBV20-1 | CSASTQGAHQPQHF | TGCAGTGCCTCGACTCAGGGGGCCCATCAGCCCCAGCATTTT
few | TRBJ1-2 | . | TRBV4-1 | CASSSVGREYGYTF | TGCGCCAGCAGCTCCGTGGGCAGGGAGTATGGCTACACCTTC
. | TRBJ1-1 | . | TRBV11-1 | CASSLKGVQEINTEACF | TGTGCCAGCAGCTTAAAGGGCGTACAGGAAATAAACACTGAAGCTTGCTTT
few | TRBJ2-7 | . | TRBV20-1 | CSARKRTAYEQYF | TGCAGTGCTAGGAAGCGGACGGCCTACGAGCAGTACTTC
many | TRBJ1-5 | TRBD1 | TRBV30 | CAWKDPGGYQPQHF | TGTGCCTGGAAGGACCCAGGGGGCTATCAGCCCCAGCATTTT
many | TRBJ1-5 | . | TRBV2 | CASREEGTQPQHF | TGTGCCAGCAGAGAGGAGGGGACTCAGCCCCAGCATTTT
many | TRBJ2-2 | . | TRBV6-2/TRBV6-3 | CASRPLTGELFF | TGTGCCAGCAGGCCCCTCACCGGGGAGCTGTTTTTT
many | TRBJ1-1 | . | TRBV19 | CASSPRRNMNTEAFF | TGTGCCAGTAGCCCAAGGCGGAACATGAACACTGAAGCTTTCTTT
many | TRBJ2-7 | . | TRBV10-1 | CASIAGTSGREQYF | TGCGCCAGCATAGCCGGGACTTCAGGACGTGAGCAGTACTTC
many | TRBJ1-1 | TRBD1 | TRBV12-3/TRBV12-4 | CASSLNRNRDRLKAFF | TGTGCCAGCAGTTTAAACAGAAACCGGGACAGGTTGAAAGCTTTCTTT